What follows is one TCR beta chain and its context. The V gene's germline CDR1 is MNHEY and CDR2 SVGEGT. The CDR3 length is 16 residues. Trimming took off 2 bases at V and 4 bases at J, with 14 bases between the two ends. The entry originates in a study of blood T cell repertoires in COVID-19. The assay was immunoSEQ multiplex PCR, and TCRdb's table has in-frame clones only and misses some. Altogether 300,000 or so clones are present, about 90% being singletons, with the ten largest covering 3% to 4.5%. Specimen: peripheral blood. The receptor was isolated from a woman between 35 and 50 years old with acute or convalescent COVID-19. The chain recombines TRBV6-2 or TRBV6-3 with TRBJ2-2; TRBD1 is a possible D gene (6 bases). CDR3: CASSYTKTGSTGELFF. CDR3 nucleotides: TGTGCCAGCAGTTACACAAAAACAGGGTCCACCGGGGAGCTGTTTTTT.